This T cell receptor (beta chain) was captured by sequencing in a study of T cells after yellow fever vaccination. Whole-study results and caveats: Secondary responses were weaker yet peaked faster, day 5 versus 15. In post-booster samples, most primary-vaccination clones reappeared (roughly 96% CD4, 88% CD8). Abundant clonotypes from the bulk population could get into FACS-sorted repertoires as contaminants.

The CDR3 totals 15 residues. Deletions cut 0 bases from V and 2 bases from J, with 11 bases between. CDR1 and CDR2 (germline): LGHNA, YSLEER. This clonotype came up a few times. As yet, its antigen is unknown. The authors made TCR cDNA by 5'RACE template switching, adding a universal primer site and UMIs. TCRdb processed the 5' RACE reads anew with MiXCR; each CDR3 protein has one entry. The sample lists under 600,000 distinct CDR3 sequences; about a fifth were seen once. This chain connects TRBV4-3 to TRBJ2-7; D unresolved. The sample in question was PBMCs, obtained roughly 23 days after the first yellow fever vaccination. The sequence came from a man aged 18-30 years who received the YFV17D yellow fever vaccine. The CDR3 protein is CASSQDGNNPYEQYF. In nucleotides, the CDR3 is TGCGCCAGCAGCCAAGATGGGAACAACCCCTACGAGCAGTACTTC.